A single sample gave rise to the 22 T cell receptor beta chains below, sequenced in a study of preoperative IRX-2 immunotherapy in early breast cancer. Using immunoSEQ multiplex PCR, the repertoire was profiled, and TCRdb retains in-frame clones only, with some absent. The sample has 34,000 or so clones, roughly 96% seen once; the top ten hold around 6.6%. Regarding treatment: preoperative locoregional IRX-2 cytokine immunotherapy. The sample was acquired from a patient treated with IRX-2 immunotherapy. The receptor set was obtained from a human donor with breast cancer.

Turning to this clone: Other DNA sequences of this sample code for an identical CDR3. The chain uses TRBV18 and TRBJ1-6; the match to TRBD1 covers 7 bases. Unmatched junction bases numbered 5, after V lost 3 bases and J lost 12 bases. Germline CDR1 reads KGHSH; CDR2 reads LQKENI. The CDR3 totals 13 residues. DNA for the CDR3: TGTGCCAGCTCACCGGGACAGCAAGAACCCCTCCACTTT. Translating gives CASSPGQQEPLHF.

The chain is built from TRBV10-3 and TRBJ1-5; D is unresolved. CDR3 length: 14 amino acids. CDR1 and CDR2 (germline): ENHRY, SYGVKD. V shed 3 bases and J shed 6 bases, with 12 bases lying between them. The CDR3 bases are TGTGCCATCAGTGATCTCGTTCTTTTTCAGCCCCAGCATTTT. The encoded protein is CAISDLVLFQPQHF.

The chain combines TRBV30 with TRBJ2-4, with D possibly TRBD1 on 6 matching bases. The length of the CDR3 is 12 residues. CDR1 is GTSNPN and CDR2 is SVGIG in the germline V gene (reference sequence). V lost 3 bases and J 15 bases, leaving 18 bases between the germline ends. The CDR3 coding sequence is TGTGCCTGGAGCCACCCTGACAGGTCAAGGTACTTC. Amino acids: CAWSHPDRSRYF.

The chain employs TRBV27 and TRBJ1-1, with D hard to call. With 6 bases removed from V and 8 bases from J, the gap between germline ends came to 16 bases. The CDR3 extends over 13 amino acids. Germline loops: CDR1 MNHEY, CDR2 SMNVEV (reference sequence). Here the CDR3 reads CASRRMDGSEAFF. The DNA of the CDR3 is TGTGCCAGCAGGAGAATGGACGGATCAGAAGCTTTCTTT.

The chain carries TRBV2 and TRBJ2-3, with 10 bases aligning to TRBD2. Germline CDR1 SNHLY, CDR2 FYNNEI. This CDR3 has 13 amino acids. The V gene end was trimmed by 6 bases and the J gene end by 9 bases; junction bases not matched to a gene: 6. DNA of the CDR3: TGTGCCAGCAGGCAGAGCGGGGGGGGAACGCAGTATTTT. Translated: CASRQSGGGTQYF.

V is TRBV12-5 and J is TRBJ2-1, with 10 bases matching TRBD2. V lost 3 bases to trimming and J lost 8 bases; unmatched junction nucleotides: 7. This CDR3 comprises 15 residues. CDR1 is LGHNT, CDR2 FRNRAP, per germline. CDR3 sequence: CASGLRSGRADEQFF. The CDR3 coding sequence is TGTGCTAGTGGTTTAAGAAGCGGGAGGGCCGATGAGCAGTTCTTC.

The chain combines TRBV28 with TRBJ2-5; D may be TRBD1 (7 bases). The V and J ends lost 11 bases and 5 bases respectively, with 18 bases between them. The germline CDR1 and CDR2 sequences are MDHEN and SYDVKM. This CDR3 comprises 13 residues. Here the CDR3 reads CAASGAGGETQYF. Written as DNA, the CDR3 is TGTGCCGCCTCGGGAGCAGGGGGGGAGACCCAGTACTTC. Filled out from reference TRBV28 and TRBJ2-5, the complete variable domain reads DVKVTQSSRYLVKRTGEKVFLECVQDMDHENMFWYRQDPGLGLRLIYFSYDVKMKEKGDIPEGYSVSREKKERFSLILESASTNQTSMYLCAASGAGGETQYFGPGTRLLVL.

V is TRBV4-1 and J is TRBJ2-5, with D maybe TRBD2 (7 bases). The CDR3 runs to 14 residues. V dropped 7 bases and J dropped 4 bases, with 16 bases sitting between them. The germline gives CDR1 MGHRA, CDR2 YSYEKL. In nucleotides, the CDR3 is TGCGCCAGCACTCCATGGGCGGGGGCAGAGACCCAGTACTTC. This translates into CASTPWAGAETQYF.

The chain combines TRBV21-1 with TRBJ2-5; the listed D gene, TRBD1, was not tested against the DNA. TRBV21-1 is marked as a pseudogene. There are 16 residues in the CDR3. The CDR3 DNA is TGTGCCAGCAGCACGAGGACAGGGATGGTGCGAGAGACCCAGTACTTC. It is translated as CASSTRTGMVRETQYF.

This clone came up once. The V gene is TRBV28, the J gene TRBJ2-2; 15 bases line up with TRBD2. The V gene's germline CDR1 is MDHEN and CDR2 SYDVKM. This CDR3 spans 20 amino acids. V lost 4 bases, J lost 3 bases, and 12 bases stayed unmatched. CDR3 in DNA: TGTGCCAGCAGTTCCGGGACTAGCGGGAGGAGGGGTATTCACACCGGGGAGCTGTTTTTT. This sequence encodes CASSSGTSGRRGIHTGELFF.

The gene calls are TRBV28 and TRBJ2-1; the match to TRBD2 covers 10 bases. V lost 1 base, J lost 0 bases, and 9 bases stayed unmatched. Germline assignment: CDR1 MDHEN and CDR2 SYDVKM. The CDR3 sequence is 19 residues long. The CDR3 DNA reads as TGTGCCAGCAGTTTATTTCGGACTAGCGGTCGAAGCTCCTACAATGAGCAGTTCTTC. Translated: CASSLFRTSGRSSYNEQFF.

CDR3 region: CASSFLGWDSNQPQHF. CDR3 nucleotides: TGTGCCAGCAGCTTCCTCGGTTGGGATAGCAATCAGCCCCAGCATTTT. The chain carries TRBV28 and TRBJ1-5; unclear D gene. The V end lost 6 bases, the J end lost 0 bases, and 15 bases lay between the germline ends. The CDR3 extends over 16 amino acids. The germline V gene has CDR1 MDHEN and CDR2 SYDVKM.

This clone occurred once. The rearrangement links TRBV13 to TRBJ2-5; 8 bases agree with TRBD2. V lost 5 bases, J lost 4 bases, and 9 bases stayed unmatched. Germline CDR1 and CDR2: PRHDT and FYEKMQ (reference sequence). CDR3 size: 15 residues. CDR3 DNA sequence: TGTGCCAGCAGCCCAAAGCGGGAGAGAGGAGAGACCCAGTACTTC. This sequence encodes CASSPKRERGETQYF.

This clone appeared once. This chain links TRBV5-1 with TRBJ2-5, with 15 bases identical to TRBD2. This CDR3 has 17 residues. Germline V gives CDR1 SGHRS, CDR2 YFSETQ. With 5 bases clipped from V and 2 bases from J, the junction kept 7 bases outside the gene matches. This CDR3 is CASSPGLAGGRQETQYF. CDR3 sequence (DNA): TGCGCCAGCAGTCCCGGACTAGCGGGGGGGCGGCAAGAGACCCAGTACTTC.

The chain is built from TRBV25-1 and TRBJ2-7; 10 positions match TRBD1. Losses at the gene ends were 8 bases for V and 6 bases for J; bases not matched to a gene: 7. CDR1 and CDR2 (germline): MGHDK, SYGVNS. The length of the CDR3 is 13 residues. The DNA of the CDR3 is TGTGCCAGCGGAAGACAGGGGGCTGTCGAGCAGTACTTC. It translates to CASGRQGAVEQYF.

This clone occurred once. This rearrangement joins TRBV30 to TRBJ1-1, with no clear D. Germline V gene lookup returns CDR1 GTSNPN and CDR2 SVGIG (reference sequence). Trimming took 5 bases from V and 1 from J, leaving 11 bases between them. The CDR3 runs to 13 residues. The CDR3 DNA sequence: TGTGCCTGGGAGTCTAAGAGGAACACTGAAGCTTTCTTT. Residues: CAWESKRNTEAFF.

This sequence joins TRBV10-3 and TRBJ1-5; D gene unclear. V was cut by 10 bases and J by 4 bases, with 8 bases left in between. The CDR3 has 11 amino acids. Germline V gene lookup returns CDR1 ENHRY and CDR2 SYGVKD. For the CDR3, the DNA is TGTGCCAACTCAATTAATCAGCCCCAGCATTTT. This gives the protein CANSINQPQHF.

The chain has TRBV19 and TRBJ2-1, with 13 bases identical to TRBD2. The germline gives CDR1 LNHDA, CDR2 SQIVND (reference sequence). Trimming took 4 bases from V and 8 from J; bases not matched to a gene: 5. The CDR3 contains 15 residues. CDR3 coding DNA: TGTGCCAGTAGTACACTAGCGGGAGGGCAATATGAGCAGTTCTTC. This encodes CASSTLAGGQYEQFF.

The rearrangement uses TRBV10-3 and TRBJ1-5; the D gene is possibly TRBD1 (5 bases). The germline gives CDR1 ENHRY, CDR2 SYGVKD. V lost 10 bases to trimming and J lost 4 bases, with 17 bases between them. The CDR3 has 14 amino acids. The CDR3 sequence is CATHRGIDNQPQHF. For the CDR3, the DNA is TGTGCCACCCATCGGGGGATAGATAATCAGCCCCAGCATTTT.

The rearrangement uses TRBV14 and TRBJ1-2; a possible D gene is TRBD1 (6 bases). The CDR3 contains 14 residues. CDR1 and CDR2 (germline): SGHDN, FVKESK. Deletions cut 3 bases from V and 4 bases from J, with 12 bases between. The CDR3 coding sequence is TGTGCCAGCAGCCAGGACAGCTCCTTCTATGGCTACACCTTC. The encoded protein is CASSQDSSFYGYTF.

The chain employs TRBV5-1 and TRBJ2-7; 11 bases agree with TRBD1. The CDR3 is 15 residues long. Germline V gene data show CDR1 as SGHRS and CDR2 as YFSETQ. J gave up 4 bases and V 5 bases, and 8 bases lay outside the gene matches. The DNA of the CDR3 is TGCGCCAGCAGGGTCCGGGGACAGGGGGATTACGAGCAGTACTTC. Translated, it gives CASRVRGQGDYEQYF.

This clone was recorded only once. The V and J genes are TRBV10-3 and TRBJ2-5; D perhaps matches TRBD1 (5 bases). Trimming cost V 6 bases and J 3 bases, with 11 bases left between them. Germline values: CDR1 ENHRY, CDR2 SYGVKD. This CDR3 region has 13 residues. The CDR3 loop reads CAISRQKEETQYF. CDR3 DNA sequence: TGTGCCATCAGCAGACAGAAGGAAGAGACCCAGTACTTC.